This is a list of T cell receptor beta chains from one sample in a study of monozygotic twins with inflammatory bowel disease. TCRdb reprocessed the 5' RACE reads and reports one entry per CDR3 protein, with no DNA. The sample yields about 160,000 distinct CDR3 sequences, of which the top ten take up under 3.5%. Sequencing was performed on blood. The receptors derive from a human donor with ulcerative colitis or Crohn's disease, or a healthy co-twin of an affected twin (not recorded which). CDR3s include the opening cysteine and the closing phenylalanine or tryptophan.

j_call v_call cdr3_aa
TRBJ2-5 TRBV5-1 CASSFGSGDQETQYF
TRBJ2-3 TRBV12-3/TRBV12-4 CASSDTDTQYF
TRBJ1-1 TRBV28 CASSLRQTAAFF
TRBJ2-7 TRBV6-2/TRBV6-3 CASSYSRDSFPYEQYF
TRBJ2-3 TRBV12-3/TRBV12-4 CASSFPYNTQYF
TRBJ2-1 TRBV7-6 CASSAKGQLHSYNEQFF
TRBJ2-2 TRBV20-1 CSAEGIPNTGELFF
TRBJ2-2 TRBV5-1 CASSLGKTTGELFF
TRBJ2-7 TRBV12-3/TRBV12-4 CASSFSWDRCYEQYF
TRBJ2-3 TRBV7-9 CASSTRTSGRGTDTQYF
TRBJ2-3 TRBV4-2 CASSQEAGGGADTQYF
TRBJ2-7 TRBV7-3 CASSLAGTHSEQYF
TRBJ1-1 TRBV7-9 CASSLTGNTEAFF
TRBJ1-1 TRBV4-3 CASSQVPGIAEAFF
TRBJ2-1 TRBV5-1 CASSLVPGQGKGNEQFF
TRBJ2-7 TRBV7-2 CASSRPGGKFYEQYF
TRBJ2-5 TRBV7-9 CASSGLAGTDPRETQYF
TRBJ1-5 TRBV7-9 CASSLGMQPQHF
TRBJ2-5 TRBV29-1 CSVVESLGLQETQYF
TRBJ1-4 TRBV5-1 CASSLPGGRSEKLFF
TRBJ2-5 TRBV28 CASSRRPSEQETQYF
TRBJ1-2 TRBV12-3/TRBV12-4 CASSSSAAGSYGYTF
TRBJ2-5 TRBV29-1 CSAGQTQETQYF
TRBJ2-7 TRBV2 CASSERNYEQYF
TRBJ2-7 TRBV18 CASSPPLAGNYEQYF